The 4 T cell receptor beta chains presented below share a single source sample, sequenced in a study of cytotoxic CD8 clonotypes in ibrutinib-treated CLL. The data were produced by immunoSEQ multiplex PCR, yet TCRdb's version contains in-frame clones alone and is incomplete. The table has about 76,000 clones, around 78% seen once. This material consisted of PBMCs, taken after 24 months of ibrutinib treatment. The receptors shown here come from a human donor with chronic lymphocytic leukemia.

This clone was detected a few times. V usage is TRBV19 and J usage is TRBJ2-2; no clear D. The V gene's germline CDR1 is LNHDA and CDR2 SQIVND (reference sequence). Trimming pared 5 bases from V and 1 base from J, leaving 8 bases between. The CDR3 runs to 14 residues. The CDR3 DNA is TGTGCCAGTAGTGCCCGACAGAACACCGGGGAGCTGTTTTTT. This codes for CASSARQNTGELFF.

V usage is TRBV7-3 and J usage is TRBJ2-1, with D possibly called TRBD1 or TRBD2 (6 bases each). V was clipped by 4 bases and J by 6 bases, with 10 bases between them. The CDR3 totals 13 residues. Germline lookup yields CDR1 SGHTA and CDR2 FQGTGA. The CDR3 loop is CASSSPGANEQFF. CDR3 sequence (DNA): TGTGCCAGCAGCTCTCCGGGGGCCAATGAGCAGTTCTTC. Looking up the rest from reference TRBV7-3 and TRBJ2-1 gives the full variable domain: GAGVSQTPSNKVTEKGKYVELRCDPISGHTALYWYRQSLGQGPEFLIYFQGTGAADDSGLPNDRFFAVRPEGSVSTLKIQRTERGDSAVYLCASSSPGANEQFFGPGTRLTVL.

This chain links TRBV28 with TRBJ2-5, with D unclear. The V end lost 4 bases, the J end lost 4 bases, and 4 bases lay between the germline ends. This CDR3 region has 11 residues. The germline CDR1 and CDR2 sequences are MDHEN and SYDVKM. The CDR3, as DNA: TGTGCCAGCAGTTCTACAGAGACCCAGTACTTC. Translated: CASSSTETQYF.

The rearrangement joins TRBV6-6 to TRBJ2-7, with D perhaps matching TRBD1 (6 bases). The V and J ends lost 2 bases and 2 bases respectively, with 10 bases between them. Germline V lookup: CDR1 MNHNY, CDR2 SVGAGI (reference sequence). CDR3 length: 14 residues. CDR3 DNA sequence: TGTGCCAGCAGTTACCAAAGGGACACCTACGAGCAGTACTTC. This encodes CASSYQRDTYEQYF.